The following is a T cell receptor (beta chain) sequence with its context. The antigen is undetermined. The beta constant-region primer was an equimolar mix of two oligonucleotides covering TRBC1 and TRBC2. Four rounds of PCR amplified the ligated cDNA using nested alpha and beta constant-region primers plus SP2. MiXCR, applied by TCRdb to the UMI-ligation and nested PCR reads, yields one record per CDR3 protein. The sample consists of over 65,000 distinct CDR3 sequences, over 9% of them appearing once. This entry belongs to a study of naive and memory T cell subsets. Findings and limits, study-wide: Between naive and memory subsets, TCR abundance power law exponents differed. A few larger clonotypes appeared in naive repertoires, especially CD8, possibly memory cells re-expressing CD45RA.

CMV status came from CD4+ T cell IFNgamma after overnight CMV lysate stimulation of fresh PBMCs. Cells stained for CD3, CD4, CD8, CD45RA, CD27 and viability were sorted into four CD45RA/CD27 subsets. The material sequenced was naive CD8+ T cells from blood. This clonotype was obtained from a human donor in good health.

CDR3 coding DNA: TGTGCCAGCAGCCGAAGGCGCAGGGGGCGAAATCAGCCCCAGCATTTT. Amino acids: CASSRRRRGRNQPQHF. This chain links TRBV6-4 with TRBJ1-5; 8 positions match TRBD1. The CDR3 consists of 16 residues. CDR1 and CDR2 from the germline V gene are MRHNA and SNTAGT. Trimming removed 6 bases from V and 4 bases from J; junction bases left unmatched: 11.